Included here is one T cell receptor (beta chain) sequence, with context. TCRdb called the RT-PCR reads again in MiXCR, with one record for every CDR3 protein. The table shows hundreds of thousands of distinct CDR3 sequences, with less than 15% occurring only once. The sample belongs to a study of response to subunit inactivated influenza vaccine. J was trimmed by 10 bases and V by 5 bases; bases with no gene match: 10. The CDR3 loop spans 15 amino acids. Germline CDR1 SEHNR, CDR2 FQNEAQ (reference sequence). The J gene is TRBJ2-1, the V gene TRBV7-9; the match to TRBD1 covers 11 bases. This receptor was identified in a man between 45 and 60 years old who received an inactivated influenza vaccine. The sample here was PBMCs from blood, taken 14 to 15 days before vaccination. The CDR3 bases are TGTGCCAGCAGCCCACCCGGGACAGGGGGTGGGGAGCAGTTCTTC. The encoded protein is CASSPPGTGGGEQFF.